The clone carrying this T cell receptor beta chain has a single count. As processed by the authors: Amplification of reference gene primers was used by the study to estimate nucleated cell counts. Sequenced by immunoSEQ multiplex PCR; TCRdb stores in-frame clones only, minus some. The DNA was the basis for D and trimming; V, J and clone size are from that table. The sample lists a few hundred thousand clones; over 75% were seen once. This record belongs to a study of blood T cell repertoires in COVID-19. Germline V gives CDR1 SGHRS, CDR2 YFSETQ. V dropped 2 bases and J dropped 3 bases, with 11 bases sitting between them. CDR3 length equals 14 residues. Clinical history reported by participants formed the basis on which cohorts were assigned.

The receptor was derived from a man aged 25-40 years who had recovered from COVID-19. The source material was PBMCs or T cells enriched from blood (not recorded which). V gene TRBV5-1 combines with J gene TRBJ1-2; D might be TRBD1 (6 bases). Here the CDR3 DNA reads TGCGCCAGCAGCTTTCAGGGGTACGACTATGGCTACACCTTC. Translated: CASSFQGYDYGYTF.